This entry lists 2 T cell receptor beta chains sequenced from one sample in a study of T cell responses to AZD1222 COVID-19 vaccine. Only in-frame clones appear in the TCRdb table, and some are missing; sequencing was by immunoSEQ multiplex PCR. The repertoire holds 95,000 to 150,000 clones, with approximately 90% as singletons. Sequencing used peripheral blood, obtained on day 0 of AZD1222 vaccination. The receptors derive from an adult in good health.

The chain links TRBV13 to TRBJ2-1; 9 nucleotides align to TRBD1. The germline gives CDR1 PRHDT, CDR2 FYEKMQ (reference sequence). J gave up 6 bases and V 5 bases, and 17 bases lay outside the gene matches. The length of the CDR3 is 18 residues. Written as DNA, the CDR3 is TGTGCCAGCAGCCGCCGGGACAGGGTGCGAGTTTTAGTCAATGAGCAGTTCTTC. This translates into CASSRRDRVRVLVNEQFF.

This sequence joins TRBV6-1 and TRBJ2-2; D unclear. V lost 3 bases and J lost 0, with 11 bases in between. The germline V gene has CDR1 MNHNS and CDR2 SASEGT. The CDR3 sequence is 16 residues long. CDR3 protein: CASSDVWAANTGELFF. Here the CDR3 DNA reads TGTGCCAGCAGTGACGTCTGGGCGGCGAACACCGGGGAGCTGTTTTTT.